A single sample gave rise to the 27 T cell receptor beta chains below, sequenced in a study of T-cell reconstitution after alpha-beta-depleted transplantation in children. Researchers prepared the TCRbeta library using unique molecular identifiers, the study reports. Each CDR3 protein is one row after TCRdb ran MiXCR on the PCR reads. This repertoire shows some 640,000 distinct CDR3 sequences, about 15% found once; its top ten account for approximately 1%. The sequencing here drew on PBMCs from the stem cell graft donor, taken from the stem cell graft. These receptors were taken from a human donor who donated a stem cell graft to a child with acute myeloid leukemia.

The table lists this clonotype with many counts. The CDR3 region is CSVEDVGQAEAFF. In DNA, the CDR3 is TGCAGCGTTGAAGATGTGGGACAAGCTGAAGCTTTCTTT. The chain employs TRBV29-1 and TRBJ1-1, with D possibly TRBD1 on 6 matching bases. The CDR3 length is 13 residues. Trimming stripped 0 bases from V and 6 bases from J, with 11 bases between. Germline V gene sequence: CDR1 SQVTM, CDR2 ANQGSEA.

This clonotype has a count of ten or more. CDR3 protein: CSAKINEQFF. CDR3 DNA sequence: TGCAGTGCTAAGATTAATGAGCAGTTCTTC. This chain joins TRBV20-1 and TRBJ2-1, with D unresolved. The CDR3 runs to 10 residues. Trimming shortened V by 4 bases and J by 7 bases, and 5 bases separated the two germline ends. CDR1 is DFQATT, CDR2 SNEGSKA, per germline (reference sequence).

V usage is TRBV7-3 and J usage is TRBJ2-5, with TRBD2 as a possible D gene (5 bases). CDR1 is SGHTA, CDR2 FQGTGA, per germline. The CDR3 length is 13 residues. V was trimmed by 10 bases and J by 5 bases, leaving 17 bases between them. As DNA, the CDR3 is TGTGCCACGAGTGCCGCGTCGGGGGAGACCCAGTACTTC. This encodes CATSAASGETQYF.

J is TRBJ1-1 and V is TRBV18; D not resolved. Trimming pared 2 bases from V and 8 bases from J, leaving 15 bases between. The CDR3 runs 14 residues. Per germline, CDR1 KGHSH and CDR2 LQKENI. The CDR3, as DNA: TGTGCCAGCTCACCAGAGGGCCCAGGCCGGGAAGCTTTCTTT. Translated: CASSPEGPGREAFF.

In its sample, this clonotype was seen many times. The chain employs TRBV6-4 and TRBJ2-7, with D unclear. V was trimmed by 6 bases and J by 4 bases, leaving 16 bases between them. The CDR3 is 14 amino acids. Germline V gene lookup returns CDR1 MRHNA and CDR2 SNTAGT. The CDR3 sequence is CASSDGRTVYEQYV. The CDR3 bases are TGTGCCAGCAGCGATGGACGGACGGTGTACGAGCAGTACGTC.

This clonotype appeared a few times. This sequence joins TRBV10-3 and TRBJ2-7; D perhaps matches TRBD1 (5 bases). CDR3 size: 15 residues. CDR1 and CDR2 (germline): ENHRY, SYGVKD. V shed 3 bases and J shed 2 bases, with 14 bases lying between them. The CDR3 DNA is TGTGCCATCAGTGACCCGGGCAGGGCGACCTACGAGCAGTACGTC. It specifies CAISDPGRATYEQYV.

Ten or more counts support this clonotype. The gene calls are TRBV12-3 or TRBV12-4 and TRBJ2-3, with TRBD2 identical over 11 bases. This CDR3 is built from 15 residues. Unmatched junction bases numbered 3, after V lost 1 base and J lost 6 bases. CDR3 sequence reads: CASSLGSGGADTQYF. The CDR3, as DNA: TGTGCCAGCAGTTTAGGTAGCGGGGGGGCCGATACGCAGTATTTT.

This clonotype was observed a few times. This chain joins TRBV5-6 and TRBJ2-3; 9 bases match TRBD2. The CDR3 is 12 amino acids. In germline, CDR1 is SGHDT, CDR2 YYEEEE. The V gene end was trimmed by 3 bases and the J gene end by 14 bases; junction bases not matched to a gene: 7. The CDR3 sequence is CASSSPGLALYF. The CDR3 region has the DNA TGTGCCAGCAGCTCACCGGGACTAGCTCTGTATTTT. The entire variable domain, with the rest obtained from reference TRBV5-6 and TRBJ2-3, is as follows: DAGVTQSPTHLIKTRGQQVTLRCSPKSGHDTVSWYQQALGQGPQFIFQYYEEEERQRGNFPDRFSGHQFPNYSSELNVNALLLGDSALYLCASSSPGLALYFGPGTRLTVL.

The chain is built from TRBV10-3 and TRBJ2-7; possibly TRBD1 for D (6 bases). The germline V gene encodes CDR1 ENHRY and CDR2 SYGVKD. The CDR3 consists of 16 residues. V shed 3 bases and J shed 0 bases, with 15 bases lying between them. The CDR3 coding sequence is TGTGCCATCAGTGACCCGGACAGAGTTAACTCCTACGAGCAGTACTTC. This encodes CAISDPDRVNSYEQYF.

The sample holds one count of this clonotype. One end of the junction is discordant with germline, which a read error may explain. The chain uses TRBV12-3 or TRBV12-4 and TRBJ1-3, with no clear D. The length of the CDR3 is 15 residues. The CDR3 DNA follows: TGTGCCAGCAGTTACCGAGGTATCTCTGGAAACACCATATTTTTT. Its translation is CASSYRGISGNTIFF.

This clonotype appeared a few times. The V call is TRBV15, the J call TRBJ1-4, with D unresolved. CDR1 and CDR2 from the germline V gene are LNHNV and YYDKDF (reference sequence). The CDR3 runs to 15 residues. V lost 1 base and J 5 bases, leaving 11 bases between the germline ends. The CDR3 sequence: CATSRGLLGNEKLFF. The DNA of the CDR3 is TGTGCCACCAGCAGAGGGCTTTTGGGAAATGAAAAACTGTTTTTT.

This clonotype was observed a handful of times. This chain links TRBV7-7 with TRBJ2-5, with D unresolved. The germline gives CDR1 SSHAT, CDR2 FNYEAQ (reference sequence). This CDR3 contains 14 residues. V was pared by 0 bases and J by 5 bases, with 10 bases between. CDR3 sequence reads: CASSLAGFDETQYF. CDR3 bases: TGTGCCAGCAGCTTAGCCGGATTCGACGAGACCCAGTACTTC.

This chain connects TRBV7-2 to TRBJ1-2, with D possibly matching TRBD1 (6 bases). The CDR3 contains 11 residues. In germline, CDR1 is SGHTA, CDR2 FQGNSA. The germline V and J ends were trimmed by 8 bases and 7 bases, with 11 bases remaining between them. The CDR3 loop is CASLGQPGYTF. As DNA, the CDR3 is TGTGCCAGCCTCGGACAGCCTGGCTACACCTTC. The whole variable domain, filled in from reference TRBV7-2 and TRBJ1-2, reads GAGVSQSPSNKVTEKGKDVELRCDPISGHTALYWYRQSLGQGLEFLIYFQGNSAPDKSGLPSDRFSAERTGGSVSTLTIQRTQQEDSAVYLCASLGQPGYTFGSGTRLTVV.

V is TRBV20-1 and J is TRBJ1-2, with TRBD1 matching 7 bases. V lost 3 bases and J lost 7; bases outside the gene matches: 17. The CDR3 runs to 16 residues. The germline V gene has CDR1 DFQATT and CDR2 SNEGSKA (reference sequence). The CDR3 here is CSARDPGQLLPGGYTF. The CDR3 DNA sequence: TGCAGTGCTAGGGATCCGGGACAGCTTCTCCCGGGTGGCTACACCTTC.

This rearrangement joins TRBV7-6 to TRBJ2-1, with D maybe TRBD2 (6 bases). Between the trimmed V and J ends, which lost 2 bases and 4 bases, there was a span of 15 bases. From germline, CDR1 is SGHVS and CDR2 FNYEAQ. This CDR3 spans 16 amino acids. The CDR3 nucleotides read TGTGCCAGCAGCTTAAGAACTATTGGGACTTACAATGAGCAGTTCTTC. Protein sequence: CASSLRTIGTYNEQFF.

The chain recombines TRBV13 with TRBJ2-7, with 7 bases fitting TRBD1. From germline, CDR1 is PRHDT and CDR2 FYEKMQ (reference sequence). This CDR3 has 15 residues. The trim removed 0 bases at V and 6 bases at J, leaving 8 bases unmatched. CDR3 region: CASSLGLGTDREQYF. The DNA for the CDR3 is TGTGCCAGCAGCTTAGGCCTAGGGACAGATCGCGAGCAGTACTTC.

The chain uses TRBV20-1 and TRBJ1-1; 10 bases map to TRBD1. Germline CDR1 and CDR2: DFQATT and SNEGSKA (reference sequence). This CDR3 region has 13 residues. Unmatched junction bases numbered 11, after V lost 5 bases and J lost 11 bases. CDR3 DNA: TGCAGTGCTGGGACAGGGGCCCTCGGTGGGGCTTTCTTT. It codes for CSAGTGALGGAFF.

This clonotype occurred many times. The chain is built from TRBV9 and TRBJ2-5; D tentatively fits TRBD1 or TRBD2 (5 bases each). CDR1 and CDR2 from the germline V gene are SGDLS and YYNGEE. This CDR3 is built from 14 residues. The germline V and J ends were trimmed by 1 base and 2 bases, with 9 bases remaining between them. CDR3 in amino acids: CASSVRGRQETQYF. The CDR3, as DNA: TGTGCCAGCAGCGTACGGGGCAGGCAAGAGACCCAGTACTTC.

V gene TRBV6-1 combines with J gene TRBJ2-4; 7 nucleotides match TRBD1. Germline V gene data show CDR1 as MNHNS and CDR2 as SASEGT. This CDR3 contains 15 residues. Trimming cost V 6 bases and J 4 bases; bases outside gene matches: 9. The CDR3 sequence is CASSLTGAMKNIQYF. CDR3 DNA: TGTGCCAGCAGCCTAACAGGGGCTATGAAAAACATTCAGTACTTC.

V and J are TRBV7-8 and TRBJ2-1; D perhaps matches TRBD2 (5 bases). Trimming cost V 5 bases and J 0 bases, with 14 bases left between them. CDR3 length: 16 amino acids. The germline gives CDR1 SGHVS, CDR2 FQNEAQ. The CDR3 DNA follows: TGTGCCAGCAGCCTTGGATGGGGAGTCTCCTACAATGAGCAGTTCTTC. Protein sequence: CASSLGWGVSYNEQFF.

As to this clonotype: A much larger clone differs by one base, so this may be a read error. Since the CDR3 does not end with the conserved phenylalanine or tryptophan, this likely comes from a read error. The V gene is TRBV6-5, the J gene TRBJ2-7; D unclear. The V end lost 0 bases, the J end lost 0 bases, and 9 bases lay between the germline ends. The CDR3 covers 15 residues. In germline, CDR1 is MNHEY, CDR2 SVGAGI. The CDR3 DNA follows: TGTGCCAGCAGTTACTCACTACACCGCTCCTACGAGCAGTACCTC. This translates into CASSYSLHRSYEQYL.

This clonotype was found many times. The chain employs TRBV20-1 and TRBJ2-1, with D possibly matching TRBD1 (6 bases). Trimming shortened V by 4 bases and J by 2 bases, and 12 bases separated the two germline ends. CDR1 DFQATT and CDR2 SNEGSKA come from the germline V gene (reference sequence). This CDR3 comprises 14 residues. The CDR3 spells CSAKGGSTYNEQFF. The CDR3 DNA reads as TGCAGTGCTAAAGGGGGAAGCACCTACAATGAGCAGTTCTTC.

The chain carries TRBV5-1 and TRBJ2-2; 10 positions agree with TRBD1. The germline V gene encodes CDR1 SGHRS and CDR2 YFSETQ. The ends lost 2 bases at V and 1 base at J; junction bases unmatched: 11. The CDR3 loop spans 19 amino acids. As DNA, the CDR3 is TGCGCCAGCAGCTTTCCCGGGACAGGGGATGGCCTGAACACCGGGGAGCTGTTTTTT. It is translated as CASSFPGTGDGLNTGELFF. Complete variable domain (other parts from reference TRBV5-1 and TRBJ2-2): KAGVTQTPRYLIKTRGQQVTLSCSPISGHRSVSWYQQTPGQGLQFLFEYFSETQRNKGNFPGRFSGRQFSNSRSEMNVSTLELGDSALYLCASSFPGTGDGLNTGELFFGEGSRLTVL.

The chain carries TRBV11-3 and TRBJ2-7; possibly TRBD1 or TRBD2 for D (5 bases each). The CDR3 is 14 amino acids. V dropped 6 bases and J dropped 0 bases, with 12 bases sitting between them. Germline V gene lookup returns CDR1 SGHNT and CDR2 YENEEA. In DNA, the CDR3 is TGTGCCAGCAGGAAATACGGGGCCTCCTACGAGCAGTACTTC. Amino acid sequence: CASRKYGASYEQYF.

This clonotype was detected ten times or more. The chain couples TRBV5-1 to TRBJ2-3; D is uncertain. The germline V gene encodes CDR1 SGHRS and CDR2 YFSETQ. The length of the CDR3 is 15 residues. V dropped 1 base and J dropped 4 bases, with 13 bases sitting between them. The CDR3 DNA reads TGCGCCAGCAGCTTGAATGTAGGACCTTCAGATACGCAGTATTTT. Translating it yields CASSLNVGPSDTQYF.

The chain combines TRBV20-1 with TRBJ2-7; tentative D call: TRBD2 (6 bases). V lost 1 base and J 5 bases, leaving 9 bases between the germline ends. Germline CDR1 and CDR2: DFQATT and SNEGSKA (reference sequence). The CDR3 runs to 12 residues. This CDR3 reads CSARGAGNEQYF. CDR3 sequence (DNA): TGCAGTGCTAGAGGGGCGGGAAACGAGCAGTACTTC.

This clonotype was observed a handful of times. CDR3 protein: CASSSFGQGSSTDTQYF. CDR3 coding DNA: TGTGCCAGCAGCTCATTTGGACAGGGCTCTAGCACAGATACGCAGTATTTT. This chain links TRBV7-2 with TRBJ2-3, with 8 bases fitting TRBD1. V shed 4 bases and J 0 bases; nucleotides not matched to a gene: 9. From germline, CDR1 is SGHTA and CDR2 FQGNSA. This CDR3 contains 17 residues.